Shown below are 20 T cell receptor beta chains from a single sample sequenced in a study of T-cell reconstitution after alpha-beta-depleted transplantation in children (dated by TCRdb to about 2016). In the paper's terms, the treatment or condition label means: allogeneic hematopoietic cell transplantation with graft depleted of TCRalphabeta T cells and CD19 B cells. Library preparation was by PCR. Sequencing relied on an Illumina HiSeq 2500. TCR library preparation used molecular barcoding, with unique molecular identifiers applied to normalize quantification of the TCRbeta repertoire. Using fastp at Q25 and MiXCR, TCRdb reprocessed the public reads and kept productive beta chains. Every CDR3 protein is listed once, alongside the most common genes and DNA of its rows. A total of more than 300,000 distinct CDR3 sequences appear in this sample, 15% to 20% of them only once. Of the sample, around 41% falls within the top ten clones.

The sequences come from PBMCs, mostly from graft donor cells, collected 360 days after TCRalphabeta/CD19-depleted stem cell transplant. These receptors all come from a male patient under 10 years old who had a stem cell transplant for acute lymphoblastic leukemia, so the T cells may come from the graft donor.

The gene calls are TRBV25-1 and TRBJ1-5; possibly TRBD1 for D (5 bases). V was shortened by 8 bases and J by 5 bases, with 7 bases between the two germline ends. This CDR3 has 11 amino acids. Germline-derived CDR1 and CDR2 are MGHDK and SYGVNS. The CDR3 nucleotides read TGTGCCAGCGGGGCCGATCAGCCCCAGCATTTT. Amino acids: CASGADQPQHF.

This chain connects TRBV24-1 to TRBJ2-5; D may be TRBD1 or TRBD2 (5 bases each). Germline V gene lookup returns CDR1 KGHDR and CDR2 SFDVKD. The V end was cut by 3 bases, the J end by 3 bases, with 10 bases between. The CDR3 covers 14 residues. The CDR3: CATSDGGSEETQYF. CDR3 coding DNA: TGTGCCACCAGTGATGGGGGTTCTGAAGAGACCCAGTACTTC.

This clonotype has a handful of counts. The rearrangement links TRBV29-1 to TRBJ2-2, with 9 bases that match TRBD2. Germline lookup yields CDR1 SQVTM and CDR2 ANQGSEA. CDR3 size: 13 residues. The V gene end was trimmed by 7 bases and the J gene end by 2 bases; junction bases not matched to a gene: 2. The DNA of the CDR3 is TGCAGCGGACTAGCGGCCAACACCGGGGAGCTGTTTTTT. This sequence encodes CSGLAANTGELFF.

This clonotype was recorded many times. This chain's CDR3 is CASSLSGEGTDTQYF. In DNA, the CDR3 is TGTGCCAGCAGTTTATCAGGGGAGGGAACAGATACGCAGTATTTT. V gene TRBV28 combines with J gene TRBJ2-3; D might be TRBD2 (7 bases). This CDR3 is 15 amino acids long. Trimming shortened V by 1 base and J by 3 bases, and 11 bases separated the two germline ends. In germline, CDR1 is MDHEN, CDR2 SYDVKM.

This clonotype was observed a handful of times. The rearrangement links TRBV28 to TRBJ1-2; D remains ambiguous. The V end was cut by 3 bases, the J end by 10 bases, with 12 bases between. The CDR3 extends over 12 amino acids. Germline CDR1 is MDHEN and CDR2 is SYDVKM. The CDR3 sequence: CASSFVPDTYTF. In DNA, the CDR3 is TGTGCCAGCAGTTTCGTCCCCGATACCTACACCTTC.

In nucleotides, the CDR3 is TGTGCCAGCAACGGACTCTACGAGCAGTACTTC. It yields the protein CASNGLYEQYF. J is TRBJ2-7 and V is TRBV28, with a weak D call TRBD2 (5 bases). Germline-derived CDR1 and CDR2 are MDHEN and SYDVKM. V lost 7 bases, J lost 3 bases, and 7 bases lay in between. The CDR3 spans 11 residues.

This sequence joins TRBV4-2 and TRBJ2-3, with a possible D match to TRBD2 (5 bases). This CDR3 contains 14 residues. Per germline, CDR1 LGHNA and CDR2 YNFKEQ. Trimming removed 7 bases from V and 5 bases from J, with 16 bases in between. In DNA, the CDR3 is TGTGCCAGCACAGAAGGGAGTCCAATAGATACGCAGTATTTT. It translates to CASTEGSPIDTQYF.

The CDR3 is CASSELLLFYEQYF. The CDR3 DNA reads TGTGCCAGCAGTGAACTTCTACTTTTCTACGAGCAGTACTTC. J is TRBJ2-7 and V is TRBV6-1; D gene unclear. The CDR3 extends over 14 amino acids. V dropped 2 bases and J dropped 3 bases, with 11 bases sitting between them. Germline V gene lookup returns CDR1 MNHNS and CDR2 SASEGT.

This clonotype has just a few counts. The rearrangement links TRBV3-1 to TRBJ2-6; D not resolved. V was clipped by 4 bases and J by 0 bases, with 10 bases between them. This CDR3 comprises 16 residues. The germline gives CDR1 LGHDT, CDR2 YNNKEL (reference sequence). The CDR3 protein is CASSLLRHSGANVLTF. DNA of the CDR3: TGTGCCAGCAGCCTACTCAGGCACTCTGGGGCCAACGTCCTGACTTTC.

Only a few counts were recorded for this clonotype. This rearrangement joins TRBV6-2 or TRBV6-3 to TRBJ2-7; TRBD1 matches 9 bases. V lost 2 bases, J lost 6 bases, and 11 bases stayed unmatched. Germline loops: CDR1 MNHEY, CDR2 SVGEGT. This CDR3 contains 16 residues. Written as DNA, the CDR3 is TGTGCCAGCAGTTACGGAGGGGACAGGGACACGCTCGAGCAGTACTTC. Its translation: CASSYGGDRDTLEQYF.

This clonotype has at least ten counts. The chain is built from TRBV12-3 or TRBV12-4 and TRBJ2-5; 7 bases agree with TRBD1. The V and J ends lost 7 bases and 6 bases, in that order; junction bases with no gene match: 8. The CDR3 runs to 13 residues. The CDR3 region is CASTLQGLQTQYF. The CDR3 DNA sequence: TGTGCCAGCACCCTACAGGGGTTGCAGACCCAGTACTTC.

This clonotype was seen many times. The rearrangement joins TRBV12-3 or TRBV12-4 to TRBJ2-2; D uncertain. The CDR3 extends over 14 amino acids. V lost 6 bases and J 0 bases, leaving 8 bases between the germline ends. CDR3 protein: CASRTDSNTGELFF. CDR3 coding DNA: TGTGCCAGCAGAACAGATTCGAACACCGGGGAGCTGTTTTTT.

This clonotype was found a few times. The chain links TRBV12-3 or TRBV12-4 to TRBJ2-1; 11 bases are a match to TRBD2. This CDR3 region has 18 residues. V lost 4 bases, J lost 1 base, and 9 bases stayed unmatched. The CDR3 loop is CASSSSTSGSFSYNEQFF. CDR3 in DNA: TGTGCCAGCAGTTCCTCCACTAGCGGGAGTTTTTCCTACAATGAGCAGTTCTTC.

This clonotype was seen a few times. The chain couples TRBV7-2 to TRBJ2-5; 10 bases fit TRBD2. Germline V gives CDR1 SGHTA, CDR2 FQGNSA. The CDR3 length is 17 residues. V was pared by 2 bases and J by 5 bases, with 11 bases of the junction left unmatched. The DNA of the CDR3 is TGTGCCAGCAGCTTATTAGGCCTAGCGGGAGACAGTGAGACCCAGTACTTC. Translating it yields CASSLLGLAGDSETQYF.

In its sample, this clonotype was seen a few times. V gene TRBV29-1 combines with J gene TRBJ2-3; 10 positions match TRBD1. This CDR3 is 15 amino acids long. With 6 bases clipped from V and 1 base from J, the junction kept 7 bases outside the gene matches. Germline CDR1 and CDR2: SQVTM and ANQGSEA. This CDR3 is CSVNPGTGGTDTQYF. The CDR3, as DNA: TGCAGCGTGAACCCCGGGACAGGGGGCACAGATACGCAGTATTTT.

This clonotype was seen ten or more times. The V gene is TRBV28, the J gene TRBJ1-4; 7 positions agree with TRBD1. Trimming took 7 bases from V and 4 from J; bases not matched to a gene: 6. The V gene's germline CDR1 is MDHEN and CDR2 SYDVKM. The CDR3 extends over 14 amino acids. As DNA, the CDR3 is TGTGCCAGCACCCTAAGGGACAGTAATGAAAAACTGTTTTTT. It specifies CASTLRDSNEKLFF.

In its sample, this clonotype was seen many times. The chain couples TRBV28 to TRBJ2-7, with a possible D match to TRBD1 (6 bases). V lost 6 bases and J 5 bases, leaving 11 bases between the germline ends. The germline gives CDR1 MDHEN, CDR2 SYDVKM. The CDR3 loop spans 12 amino acids. CDR3 coding DNA: TGTGCCAGCAGCCCCGGGACAAACGAGCAGTACTTC. Encoded protein: CASSPGTNEQYF.

At least ten counts were recorded for this clonotype. The genes are TRBV24-1 and TRBJ2-2, with a possible D match to TRBD2 (6 bases). The CDR3 loop spans 15 amino acids. Germline assignment: CDR1 KGHDR and CDR2 SFDVKD. V lost 3 bases and J lost 5, with 12 bases in between. The CDR3 region has the DNA TGTGCCACCAGTGATAGTCTAGCGAGGACCGGGGAGCTGTTTTTT. This encodes CATSDSLARTGELFF.

This clonotype was seen many times. The chain uses TRBV3-1 and TRBJ2-1, with 11 positions matching TRBD2. Germline lookup yields CDR1 LGHDT and CDR2 YNNKEL (reference sequence). The J segment lost 4 bases and the V segment lost 3 bases, leaving 11 bases of the junction unmatched. The CDR3 spans 18 residues. The CDR3 loop reads CASSHFSGRAPTYNEQFF. The CDR3 DNA reads as TGTGCCAGCAGCCATTTTAGCGGGAGGGCCCCAACTTACAATGAGCAGTTCTTC.

J is TRBJ2-5 and V is TRBV7-3; 9 positions agree with TRBD1. Trimming removed 6 bases from V and 5 bases from J; junction bases left unmatched: 4. CDR1 is SGHTA and CDR2 is FQGTGA in the germline V gene. The CDR3 spans 13 residues. DNA of the CDR3: TGTGCCAGCAGGCCGGGACAGGGTGAGACCCAGTACTTC. Protein product: CASRPGQGETQYF.